The clone carrying this T cell receptor beta chain was observed at least ten times. As yet, its antigen is unknown. This specimen comes from a study of CD8 T cells in ankylosing spondylitis. Whole-study findings and limits: Clones linked to the disease showed a CD8+ phenotype. They occurred at relatively low frequencies in peripheral blood. Ankylosing spondylitis blood appeared to carry a characteristic TCR beta motif of several highly homologous variants. Within matched ankylosing spondylitis synovial fluid, disease-linked clones were reportedly significantly enriched.

This CDR3 has 14 residues. Germline V gene lookup returns CDR1 LGHDT and CDR2 YNNKEL (reference sequence). Trimming took 4 bases from V and 4 from J; bases not matched to a gene: 7. As the method for making TCR beta libraries, quantitative 5'-RACE with molecular barcodes was used. One entry per CDR3 protein, called by TCRdb with MiXCR from the 5' RACE reads. The sample shows 250,000 or so distinct CDR3 sequences, about 24% of them seen only once. The sequence was obtained from a male donor with ankylosing spondylitis or in good health (not recorded which). The source material was blood, either unsorted or a sorted T cell fraction (not recorded which). The rearrangement joins TRBV3-1 to TRBJ2-7, with 7 bases aligning to TRBD1. The CDR3 DNA sequence: TGTGCCAGCAGCCCCGGGACAGACATATACGAGCAGTACTTC. It is translated as CASSPGTDIYEQYF.